Below are 8 T cell receptor beta chains sequenced from a single sample in a study of regulatory T cells in long-lasting Graves disease. Library construction for TCR beta used iRepertoire HTBI primers and Arm-PCR of CDR3 regions. TCRdb reanalysed the multiplex PCR reads using MiXCR and keeps one entry per CDR3 protein. The sample has about 560,000 distinct CDR3 sequences; around 16% are singletons. Time point indicated: newly diagnosed GD, antithyroid drugs for less than 3 months. RNA isolated from PBMCs was used to make the TCR library. These same records also appear under a second study, on T cells in Graves' hyperthyroidism and ophthalmopathy.

The sample here was peripheral blood mononuclear cells (PBMCs), taken at new diagnosis, from a patient treated with antithyroid drugs. Every receptor here comes from a man aged 18 to 30 with Graves disease.

This clonotype showed up many times. The chain joins TRBV29-1 to TRBJ2-7, with a tentative D call TRBD2 (6 bases). The V and J ends lost 4 bases and 6 bases respectively, with 22 bases between them. CDR3 length equals 15 residues. In germline, CDR1 is SQVTM, CDR2 ANQGSEA. The DNA for the CDR3 is TGCAGCGTTGGGTCGGGAGAAAATTGGTCCCCCGAGCAGTACTTC. This sequence encodes CSVGSGENWSPEQYF.

This clonotype was detected ten times or more. In DNA form, the CDR3 reads TGTGCCAGCAGTGAGCAGGGACCGATGAACACTGAAGCTTTCTTT. This translates into CASSEQGPMNTEAFF. This chain joins TRBV2 and TRBJ1-1, with a possible D match to TRBD1 (5 bases). Trimming removed 3 bases at V and 0 bases at J, with 11 bases between. The length of the CDR3 is 15 residues. CDR1 SNHLY and CDR2 FYNNEI come from the germline V gene.

The table lists this clonotype with many counts. The genes are TRBV7-9 and TRBJ1-5; D is unclear. The CDR3 runs 14 residues. Trimming removed 1 base at V and 7 bases at J, with 11 bases between. CDR1 SEHNR and CDR2 FQNEAQ come from the germline V gene (reference sequence). The CDR3 loop reads CASSLDSLLQPQHF. Written as DNA, the CDR3 is TGTGCCAGCAGCTTAGATTCCCTGCTCCAGCCCCAGCATTTT.

The rearrangement uses TRBV6-1 and TRBJ2-2; 9 bases fit TRBD1. This CDR3 contains 14 residues. Germline CDR1 reads MNHNS; CDR2 reads SASEGT. With V trimmed by 6 bases and J by 6 bases, 5 bases remained unmatched. The chain's CDR3 is CASRQGASSGELFF. The CDR3 DNA follows: TGTGCCAGCAGACAGGGGGCTTCTTCCGGGGAGCTGTTTTTT.

This clonotype was recorded many times. The chain carries TRBV28 and TRBJ2-5, with D uncertain. The CDR3 is 12 amino acids. V was cut by 4 bases and J by 2 bases, with 5 bases left in between. Germline CDR1 MDHEN, CDR2 SYDVKM. This CDR3 is CASSSQQETQYF. The CDR3 nucleotides are TGTGCCAGCAGTTCACAGCAAGAGACCCAGTACTTC.

The V call is TRBV20-1, the J call TRBJ2-7; 12 positions match TRBD2. CDR1 and CDR2 (germline): DFQATT, SNEGSKA (reference sequence). V shed 6 bases, J shed 1 base, and the junction held 4 bases outside the gene matches. This CDR3 region has 14 residues. The CDR3 loop is CSAPGLAGSYEQYF. The CDR3 DNA follows: TGCAGTGCCCCCGGACTAGCGGGGTCCTACGAGCAGTACTTC.

This clonotype was counted ten times or more. The chain couples TRBV3-1 to TRBJ2-3; maybe TRBD2 (6 bases). CDR3 length: 14 residues. In germline, CDR1 is LGHDT, CDR2 YNNKEL (reference sequence). Trimming removed 4 bases at V and 4 bases at J, with 12 bases between. In nucleotides, the CDR3 is TGTGCCAGCAGCCCGGGGGTAGCGGCAGATACGCAGTATTTT. This sequence encodes CASSPGVAADTQYF.

This clonotype was picked up one time. One base away lies a much larger clone, so this may be a sequencing read error. The V call is TRBV6-2 or TRBV6-3, the J call TRBJ2-3, with a tentative D call TRBD1 (5 bases). Germline loops: CDR1 MNHEY, CDR2 SVGEGT. Trimming removed 7 bases from V and 2 bases from J, with 7 bases in between. The CDR3 consists of 12 residues. CDR3: CASNRPTDTQYF. The CDR3 coding sequence is TGTGCCAGCAACAGGCCCACAGATACGCAGTATTTT.